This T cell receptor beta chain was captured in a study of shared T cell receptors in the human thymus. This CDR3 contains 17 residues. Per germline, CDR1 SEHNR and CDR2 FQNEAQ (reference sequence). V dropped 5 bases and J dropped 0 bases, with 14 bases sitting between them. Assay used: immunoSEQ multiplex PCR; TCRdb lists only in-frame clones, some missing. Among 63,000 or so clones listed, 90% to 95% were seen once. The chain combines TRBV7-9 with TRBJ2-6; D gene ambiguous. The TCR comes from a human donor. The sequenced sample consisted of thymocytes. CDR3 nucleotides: TGTGCCAGCAGCAATAGGAGTGCCCGCTCTGGGGCCAACGTCCTGACTTTC. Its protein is CASSNRSARSGANVLTF.